The 20 T cell receptor beta chains listed next were all sequenced from one sample in a study of OX40 agonist ivuxolimab in advanced cancers. Assay: immunoSEQ multiplex PCR; the TCRdb copy retains only in-frame clones and omits some. This table has fewer than 100,000 clones, over 90% appearing once. The material sequenced was CD4+ or CD8+ T cells sorted from blood, taken in a trial of the OX40 agonist ivuxolimab. The receptors shown here come from an adult with an advanced solid tumor such as melanoma, head and neck, liver or kidney cancer.

This clone occurred once. The chain has TRBV28 and TRBJ1-2; D is unresolved. This CDR3 comprises 14 residues. Trimming took off 3 bases at V and 8 bases at J, with 16 bases between the two ends. Germline V gene sequence: CDR1 MDHEN, CDR2 SYDVKM. The CDR3 DNA is TGTGCCAGCAGTTTGTACGGTCTGGATGAGGGCTACACCTTC. Translated, it gives CASSLYGLDEGYTF.

The V and J genes are TRBV5-5 and TRBJ1-3, with a weak D call TRBD1 (6 bases). This CDR3 is built from 14 residues. CDR1 is SGHKS, CDR2 YYEKEE, per germline (reference sequence). V dropped 4 bases and J dropped 5 bases, with 13 bases sitting between them. The CDR3 here is CASSALQGRNTIYF. The DNA of the CDR3 is TGTGCCAGCAGCGCCCTACAGGGTAGAAACACCATATATTTT.

This clone was observed once. The chain uses TRBV19 and TRBJ2-1, with D possibly matching TRBD2 (7 bases). The CDR3 covers 13 residues. The germline gives CDR1 LNHDA, CDR2 SQIVND (reference sequence). V lost 9 bases to trimming and J lost 7 bases, with 16 bases between them. The CDR3 loop is CASSLGGGNEQFF. DNA for the CDR3: TGTGCCAGCTCATTAGGGGGGGGAAATGAGCAGTTCTTC.

V usage is TRBV14 and J usage is TRBJ2-2, with a weak D call TRBD2 (5 bases). The CDR3 spans 15 residues. V was clipped by 0 bases and J by 8 bases, with 13 bases between them. Germline-derived CDR1 and CDR2 are SGHDN and FVKESK. The CDR3 DNA follows: TGTGCCAGCAGCCAAGATCCCGGACTTGAAGGGGAGCTGTTTTTT. Residues: CASSQDPGLEGELFF.

The rearrangement uses TRBV30 and TRBJ1-6; no reliable D call. The CDR3 has 15 amino acids. CDR1 and CDR2 (germline): GTSNPN, SVGIG (reference sequence). Trimming took 0 bases from V and 3 from J, leaving 9 bases between them. The CDR3 spells CAWSVTANYNSPLHF. CDR3 nucleotide sequence: TGTGCCTGGAGTGTAACGGCAAACTATAATTCACCCCTCCACTTT.

The chain combines TRBV10-2 with TRBJ2-7; D remains ambiguous. The V gene's germline CDR1 is WSHSY and CDR2 SAAADI. Trimming removed 2 bases from V and 1 base from J, with 6 bases in between. The CDR3 consists of 13 residues. CDR3 in DNA: TGCGCCAGCAGTGAGAACCCGTCCTACGAGCAGTACTTC. Protein sequence: CASSENPSYEQYF.

The table lists this clone with a count of one. The gene calls are TRBV19 and TRBJ1-5, with D unresolved. Germline V CDR1 and CDR2: LNHDA, SQIVND (reference sequence). This CDR3 is 16 amino acids long. V was clipped by 6 bases and J by 2 bases, with 17 bases between them. CDR3 protein: CASSMPAYSRNQPQHF. In DNA, the CDR3 is TGTGCCAGTAGCATGCCCGCTTACAGCCGCAATCAGCCCCAGCATTTT.

This chain joins TRBV9 and TRBJ1-2; a weak D match, TRBD1 (6 bases). The CDR3 has 19 residues. Looked up from germline, CDR1 is SGDLS and CDR2 is YYNGEE. V shed 3 bases and J shed 3 bases, with 27 bases lying between them. Here the CDR3 reads CASSGLQGAHAELYYGYTF. The DNA for the CDR3 is TGTGCCAGCAGCGGACTACAGGGAGCTCACGCGGAACTTTACTATGGCTACACCTTC.

This rearrangement joins TRBV14 to TRBJ2-7, with D possibly TRBD2 on 5 matching bases. CDR1 and CDR2 from the germline V gene are SGHDN and FVKESK. V dropped 4 bases and J dropped 0 bases, with 10 bases sitting between them. This CDR3 region has 14 residues. The CDR3 bases are TGTGCCAGCAGCCCGTTGGGGAGCTCCTACGAGCAGTACTTC. Its translation: CASSPLGSSYEQYF. The full variable domain, completed using reference TRBV14 and TRBJ2-7, is EAGVTQFPSHSVIEKGQTVTLRCDPISGHDNLYWYRRVMGKEIKFLLHFVKESKQDESGMPNNRFLAERTGGTYSTLKVQPAELEDSGVYFCASSPLGSSYEQYFGPGTRLTVT.

The CDR3 DNA reads TGTGCTAGTGGTTCCGACAGGCACCCCTACGAGCAGTACTTC. Amino acid sequence: CASGSDRHPYEQYF. The V call is TRBV12-5, the J call TRBJ2-7; TRBD1 is a possible D gene (6 bases). This CDR3 has 14 residues. V was clipped by 4 bases and J by 2 bases, with 12 bases between them. CDR1 LGHNT and CDR2 FRNRAP come from the germline V gene.

V gene TRBV28 combines with J gene TRBJ2-5; 8 positions agree with TRBD2. In germline, CDR1 is MDHEN, CDR2 SYDVKM. CDR3 length: 13 residues. The V segment lost 8 bases and the J segment 2 bases; nucleotides outside the gene matches: 4. The CDR3 nucleotides are TGTGCCAGCCTCCGCGGGGGGCAAGAGACCCAGTACTTC. It yields the protein CASLRGGQETQYF.

V and J are TRBV6-1 and TRBJ1-3; D gene ambiguous. V was pared by 1 base and J by 0 bases, with 10 bases between. The germline CDR1 and CDR2 sequences are MNHNS and SASEGT. The CDR3 consists of 16 residues. The CDR3 loop is CASSEGPDLSGNTIYF. CDR3 coding DNA: TGTGCCAGCAGTGAAGGTCCGGACCTCTCTGGAAACACCATATATTTT.

This chain links TRBV9 with TRBJ2-5; 8 bases map to TRBD2. Germline trimming cut 0 bases from V and 1 base from J; bases unmatched to any gene: 5. Per germline, CDR1 SGDLS and CDR2 YYNGEE. The CDR3 is made up of 16 amino acids. The CDR3 DNA is TGTGCCAGCAGCGTAGATTCTAGCGGGCTCCAAGAGACCCAGTACTTC. Translated: CASSVDSSGLQETQYF.

The V call is TRBV7-6, the J call TRBJ2-3; 7 bases align to TRBD1. The J segment lost 2 bases and the V segment lost 5 bases, leaving 13 bases of the junction unmatched. The CDR3 has 17 residues. The V gene's germline CDR1 is SGHVS and CDR2 FNYEAQ. CDR3 residues: CASSVRQGRGATDTQYF. In DNA form, the CDR3 reads TGTGCCAGCAGCGTTAGACAGGGCAGGGGTGCCACAGATACGCAGTATTTT.

The CDR3 nucleotides are TGTGCCAGCAGCCCTTTTGGGGGCAATGGTCAGCCCCAGCATTTT. Translating it yields CASSPFGGNGQPQHF. The chain couples TRBV5-6 to TRBJ1-5, with TRBD1 as a possible D gene (6 bases). Germline-derived CDR1 and CDR2 are SGHDT and YYEEEE. Trimming pared 4 bases from V and 6 bases from J, leaving 17 bases between. This CDR3 is built from 15 residues.

The gene calls are TRBV5-1 and TRBJ2-1; TRBD1 matches at 7 bases. CDR1 is SGHRS, CDR2 YFSETQ, per germline. Losses at the gene ends were 5 bases for V and 8 bases for J; bases not matched to a gene: 13. The CDR3 totals 15 residues. The CDR3 sequence: CASRMGTGALDEQFF. The CDR3 region has the DNA TGCGCCAGCAGGATGGGAACAGGGGCGCTGGATGAGCAGTTCTTC.

The rearrangement links TRBV15 to TRBJ2-7; D not certain. This CDR3 spans 14 amino acids. Trimming removed 3 bases at V and 2 bases at J, with 11 bases between. The germline V gene encodes CDR1 LNHNV and CDR2 YYDKDF (reference sequence). The CDR3 sequence: CATSSPLRAYEQYF. The CDR3, as DNA: TGTGCCACCAGCAGTCCCCTTCGGGCCTACGAGCAGTACTTC.

The chain uses TRBV2 and TRBJ1-4; no firm D call. Germline assignment: CDR1 SNHLY and CDR2 FYNNEI. The CDR3 totals 15 residues. Trimming stripped 8 bases from V and 0 bases from J, with 13 bases between. This CDR3 reads CASHPRDSTNEKLFF. The CDR3 DNA sequence: TGTGCCAGCCACCCACGGGATTCAACTAATGAAAAACTGTTTTTT.

The genes are TRBV27 and TRBJ1-5; unclear D gene. CDR1 MNHEY and CDR2 SMNVEV come from the germline V gene (reference sequence). The CDR3 consists of 14 residues. Trimming left V 4 bases short and J 6 bases short, with 13 bases between. The CDR3 region is CASSSVDGIQPQHF. DNA of the CDR3: TGTGCCAGCAGTTCCGTTGATGGGATTCAGCCCCAGCATTTT.

J is TRBJ2-7 and V is TRBV27; TRBD1 might be the D (6 bases). CDR3 size: 13 residues. The germline gives CDR1 MNHEY, CDR2 SMNVEV (reference sequence). Trimming pared 6 bases from V and 5 bases from J, leaving 14 bases between. This chain's CDR3 is CASSWTQGHEQYF. The CDR3 bases are TGTGCCAGCAGCTGGACCCAGGGGCACGAGCAGTACTTC.